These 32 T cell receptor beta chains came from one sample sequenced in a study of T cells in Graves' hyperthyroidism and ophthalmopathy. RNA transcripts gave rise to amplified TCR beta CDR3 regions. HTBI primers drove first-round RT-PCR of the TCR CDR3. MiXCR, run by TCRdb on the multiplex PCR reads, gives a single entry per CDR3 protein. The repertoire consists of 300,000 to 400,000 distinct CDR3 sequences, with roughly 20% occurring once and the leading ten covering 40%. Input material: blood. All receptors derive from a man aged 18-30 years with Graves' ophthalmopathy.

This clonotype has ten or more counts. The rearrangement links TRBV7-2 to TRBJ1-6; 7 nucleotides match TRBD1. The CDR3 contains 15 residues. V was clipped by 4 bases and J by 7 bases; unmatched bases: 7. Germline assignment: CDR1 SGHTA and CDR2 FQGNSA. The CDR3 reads CASSSDRVSNSPLHF. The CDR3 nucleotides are TGTGCCAGCAGCTCCGACAGGGTATCGAATTCACCCCTCCACTTT.

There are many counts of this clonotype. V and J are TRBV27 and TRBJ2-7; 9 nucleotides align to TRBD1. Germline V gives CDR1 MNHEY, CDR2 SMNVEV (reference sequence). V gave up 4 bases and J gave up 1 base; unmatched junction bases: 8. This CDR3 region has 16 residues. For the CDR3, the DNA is TGTGCCAGCAGTTACCCTTCCGGGACAGGGTCCTACGAGCAGTACTTC. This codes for CASSYPSGTGSYEQYF.

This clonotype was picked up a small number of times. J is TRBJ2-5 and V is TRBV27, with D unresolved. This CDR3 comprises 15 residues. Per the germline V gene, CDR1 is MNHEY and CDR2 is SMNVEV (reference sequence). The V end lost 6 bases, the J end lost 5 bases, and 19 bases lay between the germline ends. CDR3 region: CASSPKGKGWETQYF. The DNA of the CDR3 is TGTGCCAGCAGCCCAAAAGGAAAGGGATGGGAGACCCAGTACTTC.

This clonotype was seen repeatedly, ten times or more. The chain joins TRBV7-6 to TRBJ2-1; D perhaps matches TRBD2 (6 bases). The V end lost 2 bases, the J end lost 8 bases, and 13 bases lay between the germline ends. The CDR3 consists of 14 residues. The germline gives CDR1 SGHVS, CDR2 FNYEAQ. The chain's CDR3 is CASSLTGVGYEQFF. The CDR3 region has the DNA TGTGCCAGCAGCTTAACGGGGGTTGGGTATGAGCAGTTCTTC.

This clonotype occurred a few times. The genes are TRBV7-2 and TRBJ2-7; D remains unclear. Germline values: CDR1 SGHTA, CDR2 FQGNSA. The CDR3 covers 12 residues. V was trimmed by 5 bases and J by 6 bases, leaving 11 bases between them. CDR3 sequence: CASSPTFAEQYF. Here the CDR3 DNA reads TGTGCCAGCAGCCCCACCTTTGCCGAGCAGTACTTC.

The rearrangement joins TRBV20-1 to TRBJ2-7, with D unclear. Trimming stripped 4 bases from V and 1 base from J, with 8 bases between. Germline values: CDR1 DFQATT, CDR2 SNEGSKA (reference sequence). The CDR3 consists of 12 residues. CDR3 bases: TGCAGTGCTACTGCCTCGTCCTACGAGCAGTACTTC. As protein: CSATASSYEQYF.

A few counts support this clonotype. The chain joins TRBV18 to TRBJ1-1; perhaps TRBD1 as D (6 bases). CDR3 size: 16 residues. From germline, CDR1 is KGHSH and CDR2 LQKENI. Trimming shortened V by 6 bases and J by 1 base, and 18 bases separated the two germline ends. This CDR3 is CASSSGITGPNTEAFF. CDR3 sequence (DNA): TGTGCCAGCTCGTCGGGAATTACAGGGCCGAACACTGAAGCTTTCTTT.

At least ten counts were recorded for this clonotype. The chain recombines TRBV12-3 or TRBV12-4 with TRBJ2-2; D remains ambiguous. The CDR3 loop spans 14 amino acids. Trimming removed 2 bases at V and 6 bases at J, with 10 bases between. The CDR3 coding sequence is TGTGCCAGCAGTTTACGGCAGTTGGCCGGGGAGCTGTTTTTT. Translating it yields CASSLRQLAGELFF.

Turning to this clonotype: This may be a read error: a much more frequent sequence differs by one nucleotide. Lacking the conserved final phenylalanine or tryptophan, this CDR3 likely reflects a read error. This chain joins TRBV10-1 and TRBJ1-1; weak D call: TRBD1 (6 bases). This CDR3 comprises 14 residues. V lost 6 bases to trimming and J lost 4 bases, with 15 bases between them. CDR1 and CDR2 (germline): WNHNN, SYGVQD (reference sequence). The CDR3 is CASSADTGITEAFS. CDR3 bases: TGCGCCAGCAGCGCGGATACAGGGATCACTGAAGCTTTCTCT.

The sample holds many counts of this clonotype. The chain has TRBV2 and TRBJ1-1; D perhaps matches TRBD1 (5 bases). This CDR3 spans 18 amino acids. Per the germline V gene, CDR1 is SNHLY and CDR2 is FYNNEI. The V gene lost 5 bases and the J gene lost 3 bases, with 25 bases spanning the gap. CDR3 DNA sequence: TGTGCCAGCAGTACCGAGGGTGTCAGGGTGCAAAGGGACACTGAAGCTTTCTTT. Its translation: CASSTEGVRVQRDTEAFF.

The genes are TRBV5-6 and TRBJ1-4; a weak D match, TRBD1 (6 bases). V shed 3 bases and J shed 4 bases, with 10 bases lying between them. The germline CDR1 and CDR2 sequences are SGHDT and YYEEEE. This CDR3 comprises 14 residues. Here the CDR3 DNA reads TGTGCCAGCAGCTGGACAGAATTTAATGAAAAACTGTTTTTT. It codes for CASSWTEFNEKLFF.

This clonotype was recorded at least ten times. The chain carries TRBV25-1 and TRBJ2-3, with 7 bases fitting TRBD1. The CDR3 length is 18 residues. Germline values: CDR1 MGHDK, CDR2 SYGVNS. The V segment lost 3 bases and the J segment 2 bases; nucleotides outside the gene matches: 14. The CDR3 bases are TGTGCCAGCAGTGAGACCATCTTACTGACAGGGTACACAGATACGCAGTATTTT. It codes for CASSETILLTGYTDTQYF.

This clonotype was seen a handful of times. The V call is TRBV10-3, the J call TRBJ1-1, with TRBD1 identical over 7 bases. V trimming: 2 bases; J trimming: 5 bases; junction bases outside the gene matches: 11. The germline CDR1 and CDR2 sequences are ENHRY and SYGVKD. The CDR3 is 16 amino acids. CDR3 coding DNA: TGTGCCATCAGTGAGGAGGGGGCAGGGCTGAGAACTGAAGCTTTCTTT. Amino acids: CAISEEGAGLRTEAFF.

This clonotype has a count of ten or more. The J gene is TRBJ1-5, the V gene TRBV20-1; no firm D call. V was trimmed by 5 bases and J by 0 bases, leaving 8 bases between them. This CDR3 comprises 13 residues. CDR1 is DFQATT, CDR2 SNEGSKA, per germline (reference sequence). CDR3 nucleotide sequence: TGCAGTGCTTACGACCTTAGCAATCAGCCCCAGCATTTT. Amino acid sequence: CSAYDLSNQPQHF.

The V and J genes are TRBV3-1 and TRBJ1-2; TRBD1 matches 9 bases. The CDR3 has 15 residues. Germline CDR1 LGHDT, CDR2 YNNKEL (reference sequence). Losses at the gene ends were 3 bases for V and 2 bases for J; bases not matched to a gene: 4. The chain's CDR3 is CASSQGTGRNYGYTF. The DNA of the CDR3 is TGTGCCAGCAGCCAGGGGACAGGGAGGAACTATGGCTACACCTTC.

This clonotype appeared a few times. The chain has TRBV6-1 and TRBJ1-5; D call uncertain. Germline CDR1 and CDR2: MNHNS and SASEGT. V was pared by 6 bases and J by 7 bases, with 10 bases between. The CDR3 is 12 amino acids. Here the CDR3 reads CASSDSGQPQHF. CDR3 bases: TGTGCCAGCAGCGACTCGGGGCAGCCCCAGCATTTT.

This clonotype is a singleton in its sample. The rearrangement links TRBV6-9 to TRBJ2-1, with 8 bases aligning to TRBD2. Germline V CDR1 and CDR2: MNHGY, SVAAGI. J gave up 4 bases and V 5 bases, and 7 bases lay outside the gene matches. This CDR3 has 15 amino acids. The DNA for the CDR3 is TGTGCCAGCAGTCCTTCGCGGGGGGCATACAATGAGCAGTTCTTC. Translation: CASSPSRGAYNEQFF.

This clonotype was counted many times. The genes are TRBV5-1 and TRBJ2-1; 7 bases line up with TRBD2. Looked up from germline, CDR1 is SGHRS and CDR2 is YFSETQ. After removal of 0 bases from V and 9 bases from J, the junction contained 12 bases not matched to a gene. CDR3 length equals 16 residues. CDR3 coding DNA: TGCGCCAGCAGCTTGGCTCTGGGAGGGGCGCATATTGAGCAGTTCTTC. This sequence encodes CASSLALGGAHIEQFF.

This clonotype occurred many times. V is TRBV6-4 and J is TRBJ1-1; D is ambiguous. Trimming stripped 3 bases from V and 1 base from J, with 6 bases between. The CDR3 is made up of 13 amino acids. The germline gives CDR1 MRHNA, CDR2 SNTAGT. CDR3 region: CASSERANTEAFF. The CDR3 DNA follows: TGTGCCAGCAGTGAGAGGGCGAACACTGAAGCTTTCTTT.

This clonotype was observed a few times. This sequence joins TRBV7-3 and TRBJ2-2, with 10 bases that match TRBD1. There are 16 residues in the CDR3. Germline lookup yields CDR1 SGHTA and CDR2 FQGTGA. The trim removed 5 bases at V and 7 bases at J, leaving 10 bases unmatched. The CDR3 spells CASSPGTGVKGGELFF. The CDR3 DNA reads TGTGCCAGCAGCCCCGGGACAGGGGTTAAGGGCGGGGAGCTGTTTTTT.

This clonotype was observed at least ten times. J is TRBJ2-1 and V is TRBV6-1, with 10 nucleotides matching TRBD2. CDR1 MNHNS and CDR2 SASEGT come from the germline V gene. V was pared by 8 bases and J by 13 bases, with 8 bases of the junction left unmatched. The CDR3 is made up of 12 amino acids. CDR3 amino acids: CASQRAGGDQFF. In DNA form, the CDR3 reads TGTGCCAGCCAGAGAGCGGGGGGGGACCAGTTCTTC.

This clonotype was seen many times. CDR3 DNA: TGTGCCAGCAGCAACCAGGACAGGTCCACTGAAGCTTTCTTT. This codes for CASSNQDRSTEAFF. The rearrangement uses TRBV7-3 and TRBJ1-1, with 7 bases identical to TRBD1. The CDR3 consists of 14 residues. Germline V CDR1 and CDR2: SGHTA, FQGTGA. The J segment lost 4 bases and the V segment lost 5 bases, leaving 7 bases of the junction unmatched.

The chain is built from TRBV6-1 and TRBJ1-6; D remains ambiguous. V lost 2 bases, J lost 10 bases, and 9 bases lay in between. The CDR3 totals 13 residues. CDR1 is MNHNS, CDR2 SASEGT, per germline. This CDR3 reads CASSELRVSPLHF. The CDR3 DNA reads TGTGCCAGCAGTGAATTACGGGTCTCACCCCTCCACTTT.

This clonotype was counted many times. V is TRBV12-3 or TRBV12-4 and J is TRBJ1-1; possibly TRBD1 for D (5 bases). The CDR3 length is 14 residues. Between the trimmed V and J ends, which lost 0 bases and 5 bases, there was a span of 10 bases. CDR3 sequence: CASSLASRDTEAFF. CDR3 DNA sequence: TGTGCCAGCAGTTTAGCGAGCAGGGATACTGAAGCTTTCTTT.

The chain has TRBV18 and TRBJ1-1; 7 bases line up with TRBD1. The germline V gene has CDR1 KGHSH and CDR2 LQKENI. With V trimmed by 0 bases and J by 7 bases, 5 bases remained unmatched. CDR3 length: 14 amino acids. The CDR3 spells CASSPPGTVGEAFF. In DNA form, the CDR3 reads TGTGCCAGCTCACCACCCGGGACAGTGGGTGAAGCTTTCTTT.

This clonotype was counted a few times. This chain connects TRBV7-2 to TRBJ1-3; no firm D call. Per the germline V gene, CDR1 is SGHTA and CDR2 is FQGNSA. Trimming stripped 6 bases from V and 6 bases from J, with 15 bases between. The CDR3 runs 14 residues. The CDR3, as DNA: TGTGCCAGCAGATCCGGGAGAGCTAAAAACACCATATATTTT. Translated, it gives CASRSGRAKNTIYF.

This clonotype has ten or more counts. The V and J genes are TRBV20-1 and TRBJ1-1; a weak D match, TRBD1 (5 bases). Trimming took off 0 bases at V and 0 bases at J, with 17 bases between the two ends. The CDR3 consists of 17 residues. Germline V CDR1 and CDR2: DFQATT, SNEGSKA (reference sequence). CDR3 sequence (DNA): TGCAGTGCTAGAGATTCAGGAGGGGCTAACATGAACACTGAAGCTTTCTTT. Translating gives CSARDSGGANMNTEAFF.

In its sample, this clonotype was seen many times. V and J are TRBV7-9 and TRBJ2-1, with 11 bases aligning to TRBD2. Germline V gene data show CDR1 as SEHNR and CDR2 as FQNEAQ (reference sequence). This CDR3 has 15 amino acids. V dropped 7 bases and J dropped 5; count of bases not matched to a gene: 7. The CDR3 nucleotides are TGTGCCAGCACCGAGACTAGCGGGATCCACAATGAGCAGTTCTTC. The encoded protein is CASTETSGIHNEQFF. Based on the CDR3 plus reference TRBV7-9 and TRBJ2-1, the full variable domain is DTGVSQNPRHKITKRGQNVTFRCDPISEHNRLYWYRQTLGQGPEFLTYFQNEAQLEKSRLLSDRFSAERPKGSFSTLEIQRTEQGDSAMYLCASTETSGIHNEQFFGPGTRLTVL.

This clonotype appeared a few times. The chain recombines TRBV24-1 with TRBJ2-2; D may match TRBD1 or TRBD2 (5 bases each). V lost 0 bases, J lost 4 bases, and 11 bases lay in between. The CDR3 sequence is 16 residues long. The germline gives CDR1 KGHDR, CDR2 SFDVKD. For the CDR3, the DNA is TGTGCCACCAGTGATTTGCGGGGCACGGCCACCGGGGAGCTGTTTTTT. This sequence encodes CATSDLRGTATGELFF.

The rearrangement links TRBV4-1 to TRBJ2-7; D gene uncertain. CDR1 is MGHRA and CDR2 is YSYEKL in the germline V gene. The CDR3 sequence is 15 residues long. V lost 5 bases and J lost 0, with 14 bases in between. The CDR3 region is CASSAPQSNSYEQYF. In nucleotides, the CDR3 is TGCGCCAGCAGCGCACCCCAGTCAAACTCCTACGAGCAGTACTTC.

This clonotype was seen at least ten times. The CDR3 coding sequence is TGTGCCATCGCGGAGGCAGGGAACACCGGGGAGCTGTTTTTT. Its protein is CAIAEAGNTGELFF. This rearrangement joins TRBV10-3 to TRBJ2-2; TRBD2 might be the D (5 bases). The CDR3 sequence is 14 residues long. In germline, CDR1 is ENHRY, CDR2 SYGVKD. The V end lost 8 bases, the J end lost 1 base, and 11 bases lay between the germline ends.

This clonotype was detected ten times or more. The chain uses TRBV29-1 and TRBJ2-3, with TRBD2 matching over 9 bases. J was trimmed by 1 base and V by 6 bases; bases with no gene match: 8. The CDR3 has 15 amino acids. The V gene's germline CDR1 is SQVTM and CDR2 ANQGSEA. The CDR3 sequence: CSVARLADRTDTQYF. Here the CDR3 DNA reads TGCAGCGTCGCCCGACTAGCGGACCGCACAGATACGCAGTATTTT.